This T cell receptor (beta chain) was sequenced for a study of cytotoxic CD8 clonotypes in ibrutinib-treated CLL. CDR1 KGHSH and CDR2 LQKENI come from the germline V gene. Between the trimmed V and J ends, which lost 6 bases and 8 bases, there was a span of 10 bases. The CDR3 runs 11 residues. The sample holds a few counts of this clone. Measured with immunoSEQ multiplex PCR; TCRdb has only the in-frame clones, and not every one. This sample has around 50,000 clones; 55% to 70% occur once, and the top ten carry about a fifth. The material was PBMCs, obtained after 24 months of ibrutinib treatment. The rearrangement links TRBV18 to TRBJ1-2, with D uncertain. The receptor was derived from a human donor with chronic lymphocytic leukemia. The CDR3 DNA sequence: TGTGCCAGCTCCGGAGAAAGCGGCTACACCTTC. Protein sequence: CASSGESGYTF.